Presented here are 22 T cell receptor beta chains from one specimen sequenced in a study of T cell repertoires in cytomegalovirus infection. The antigens of these receptors remain unknown. TCRdb fed the reads into MiXCR, producing one record per CDR3 protein. Of about 830,000 distinct CDR3 sequences listed, around a third were seen once; the top ten hold roughly an eighth. The sample in question was cultured CD8+ T cells from PBMCs, obtained from culture after CMV antigen stimulation. The receptors come from a human donor in good health (CMV status not recorded). Some clones in this sample may be carry-over from other donors' samples.

With regard to this clonotype: A read error may produce the germline difference seen at one junction end. The CDR3 spells CASSLEGLTSYNEQFF. Here the CDR3 DNA reads TGTGCTAGCAGCTTAGAAGGACTCACCTCCTACAATGAGCAGTTCTTC. The chain links TRBV7-6 to TRBJ2-1, with D possibly being TRBD2 (5 bases). Germline V gives CDR1 SGHVS, CDR2 FNYEAQ. The CDR3 totals 16 residues.

A few counts support this clonotype. The chain is built from TRBV2 and TRBJ2-7; 9 bases map to TRBD2. The CDR3 is 15 amino acids. The germline gives CDR1 SNHLY, CDR2 FYNNEI. After removal of 3 bases from V and 4 bases from J, the junction contained 7 bases not matched to a gene. The DNA of the CDR3 is TGTGCCAGCAGTGATGGTGGCGGGGGGGCGTACGAGCAGTACTTC. Its translation: CASSDGGGGAYEQYF.

This chain joins TRBV7-4 and TRBJ1-4; maybe TRBD1 (5 bases). Germline V lookup: CDR1 SGHVT, CDR2 SQSDAQ. The V gene lost 0 bases and the J gene lost 8 bases, with 16 bases spanning the gap. This CDR3 is 16 amino acids long. CDR3 residues: CASSLAAGPNREKLFF. CDR3 nucleotides: TGTGCCAGCAGCTTAGCGGCAGGGCCGAACCGCGAAAAACTGTTTTTT.

The chain links TRBV2 to TRBJ1-5; 7 bases align to TRBD1. Germline V gene lookup returns CDR1 SNHLY and CDR2 FYNNEI. The CDR3 sequence is 14 residues long. V lost 7 bases, J lost 6 bases, and 9 bases stayed unmatched. CDR3 amino acids: CASTPGGFGQPQHF. Here the CDR3 DNA reads TGTGCCAGCACCCCAGGGGGGTTTGGTCAGCCCCAGCATTTT.

The rearrangement links TRBV6-8 to TRBJ2-1, with 10 bases aligning to TRBD1. The CDR3 consists of 16 residues. Germline lookup yields CDR1 MNHGY and CDR2 SAAAGT. The V and J ends lost 2 bases and 10 bases, in that order; junction bases with no gene match: 11. The CDR3 DNA is TGTGCCAGCAGTTACCAAGACAGGGGGCTACAGGGGGAGCAGTTCTTC. It yields the protein CASSYQDRGLQGEQFF.

This clonotype came up a few times. The rearrangement joins TRBV6-5 to TRBJ1-2; D not resolved. This CDR3 comprises 15 residues. Germline V CDR1 and CDR2: MNHEY, SVGAGI. V dropped 10 bases and J dropped 1 base, with 19 bases sitting between them. The chain's CDR3 is CATLYAREVNYGYTF. CDR3 bases: TGTGCCACCCTTTACGCTCGGGAAGTTAACTATGGCTACACCTTC.

This clonotype showed up just a few times. This chain links TRBV6-6 with TRBJ1-1; TRBD1 is a possible D gene (5 bases). This CDR3 is 14 amino acids long. Trimming removed 5 bases at V and 5 bases at J, with 15 bases between. The germline CDR1 and CDR2 sequences are MNHNY and SVGAGI (reference sequence). This CDR3 is CASSPRGRRTEAFF. The DNA for the CDR3 is TGTGCCAGCAGTCCTAGGGGAAGGAGGACTGAAGCTTTCTTT.

CDR3: CASSSSWGTGELFF. CDR3 DNA: TGTGCCAGCAGTTCCTCCTGGGGAACCGGGGAGCTGTTTTTT. The chain has TRBV6-2 or TRBV6-3 and TRBJ2-2, with D hard to call. Between the trimmed V and J ends, which lost 4 bases and 5 bases, there was a span of 11 bases. The CDR3 contains 14 residues. The germline V gene has CDR1 MNHEY and CDR2 SVGEGT.

This clonotype has a handful of counts. The rearrangement uses TRBV20-1 and TRBJ1-5, with TRBD1 matching 8 bases. Germline V gene lookup returns CDR1 DFQATT and CDR2 SNEGSKA (reference sequence). This CDR3 comprises 13 residues. Unmatched junction bases numbered 4, after V lost 6 bases and J lost 3 bases. In DNA form, the CDR3 reads TGCAGTGCGAACAGGGGGGTCAATCAGCCCCAGCATTTT. Translation gives CSANRGVNQPQHF.

This clonotype was observed once. The junction departs from germline at one end; a sequencing error may be responsible. This chain joins TRBV27 and TRBJ1-1; D call uncertain. The CDR3 has 13 residues. Per the germline V gene, CDR1 is MNHEY and CDR2 is SMNVEV (reference sequence). The CDR3 spells CANSLIGNTEAFF. The CDR3 DNA sequence: TGTGCCAACAGTTTAATAGGGAACACTGAAGCTTTCTTT.

This clonotype was seen only a few times. The chain's CDR3 is CASSILLGQGSNTEAFF. In nucleotides, the CDR3 is TGTGCCAGTAGTATCCTCCTAGGACAGGGGTCGAACACTGAAGCTTTCTTT. The chain carries TRBV19 and TRBJ1-1, with 9 bases matching TRBD1. Germline CDR1 LNHDA, CDR2 SQIVND (reference sequence). The CDR3 is 17 amino acids. V lost 3 bases and J lost 1; bases outside the gene matches: 9.

This clonotype has just a few counts. The chain combines TRBV4-2 with TRBJ2-1, with D possibly matching TRBD2 (6 bases). CDR1 and CDR2 (germline): LGHNA, YNFKEQ. CDR3 size: 18 residues. V was cut by 4 bases and J by 4 bases, with 23 bases left in between. The CDR3 bases are TGTGCCAGCAGCCTCGTACTCGGCGGGGACCCTATGTACAATGAGCAGTTCTTC. Protein sequence: CASSLVLGGDPMYNEQFF.

The rearrangement joins TRBV27 to TRBJ1-6; 9 nucleotides line up with TRBD1. The CDR3 covers 15 residues. Looked up from germline, CDR1 is MNHEY and CDR2 is SMNVEV (reference sequence). Trimming at V came to 5 bases and at J to 10 bases, leaving 9 bases not matched to a gene. This CDR3 reads CASSRGTGQLSPLHF. CDR3 coding DNA: TGTGCCAGCAGTCGTGGGACAGGGCAGTTATCACCCCTCCACTTT.

This clonotype was seen a few times. The chain couples TRBV12-5 to TRBJ2-2, with D possibly TRBD2 on 6 matching bases. The CDR3 loop spans 13 amino acids. The germline V and J ends were trimmed by 1 base and 10 bases, with 10 bases remaining between them. CDR1 is LGHNT and CDR2 is FRNRAP in the germline V gene. The CDR3 DNA reads TGTGCTAGTGGTTTGGCCGGGGGACCGGAGCTGTTTTTT. Its translation is CASGLAGGPELFF. Together with reference TRBV12-5 and TRBJ2-2, the CDR3 gives the full variable domain: DARVTQTPRHKVTEMGQEVTMRCQPILGHNTVFWYRQTMMQGLELLAYFRNRAPLDDSGMPKDRFSAEMPDATLATLKIQPSEPRDSAVYFCASGLAGGPELFFGEGSRLTVL.

This clonotype was seen only once. The chain links TRBV10-3 to TRBJ1-1, with 11 bases that match TRBD1. Germline V gene data show CDR1 as ENHRY and CDR2 as SYGVKD. The CDR3 consists of 14 residues. Trimming cost V 6 bases and J 6 bases; bases outside gene matches: 6. This chain's CDR3 is CAISPGTGGAEAFF. DNA for the CDR3: TGTGCCATCAGCCCGGGGACAGGGGGAGCTGAAGCTTTCTTT.

This clonotype was observed a few times. V and J are TRBV7-8 and TRBJ2-6; 8 nucleotides agree with TRBD1. The CDR3 is 18 residues long. Germline CDR1 and CDR2: SGHVS and FQNEAQ. V shed 7 bases, J shed 0 bases, and the junction held 11 bases outside the gene matches. The CDR3 protein is CASTLGQGSFSGANVLTF. In DNA, the CDR3 is TGTGCCAGCACTCTTGGACAGGGTTCGTTCTCTGGGGCCAACGTCCTGACTTTC.

The V call is TRBV5-1, the J call TRBJ1-1, with unresolved D. This CDR3 spans 15 amino acids. Germline-derived CDR1 and CDR2 are SGHRS and YFSETQ. Trimming stripped 5 bases from V and 4 bases from J, with 18 bases between. Here the CDR3 DNA reads TGCGCCAGCAGTTATTCGGCCCTTTTTGCCACTGAAGCTTTCTTT. The encoded protein is CASSYSALFATEAFF.

This clonotype appeared a single time. A read error may produce the germline difference seen at one junction end. The rearrangement links TRBV3-1 to TRBJ2-2, with D possibly matching TRBD1 (6 bases). The CDR3 length is 17 residues. From germline, CDR1 is LGHDT and CDR2 YNNKEL (reference sequence). CDR3 residues: CTSSQNYWTVATGELFF. The DNA of the CDR3 is TGTACCAGCAGCCAAAATTACTGGACAGTTGCTACCGGGGAGCTGTTTTTT.

A note on this clonotype: One junction end does not reproduce the germline sequence, and a read error may be involved. The CDR3: CASRLGVGTVETLYF. The CDR3 nucleotides are TGTGCCAGCAGGCTAGGGGTAGGGACTGTGGAGACCCTGTACTTC. The chain has TRBV12-3 or TRBV12-4 and TRBJ2-5, with D tentatively TRBD2 (6 bases). The CDR3 sequence is 15 residues long.

V and J are TRBV28 and TRBJ2-3; the match to TRBD1 covers 7 bases. Germline CDR1 reads MDHEN; CDR2 reads SYDVKM. Trimming removed 7 bases from V and 6 bases from J; junction bases left unmatched: 16. This CDR3 contains 16 residues. The CDR3 sequence: CASNIGTVAWADTQYF. The CDR3 DNA is TGTGCCAGCAACATCGGGACAGTGGCTTGGGCGGATACGCAGTATTTT.

The rearrangement links TRBV28 to TRBJ2-3, with D possibly being TRBD2 (7 bases). Germline lookup yields CDR1 MDHEN and CDR2 SYDVKM. Trimming removed 5 bases from V and 3 bases from J, with 24 bases in between. The CDR3 spans 18 residues. The CDR3 reads CASSNEWGGRGGTDTQYF. The DNA for the CDR3 is TGTGCCAGCAGTAACGAATGGGGGGGCAGGGGAGGGACAGATACGCAGTATTTT.

This clonotype was observed a handful of times. The chain uses TRBV29-1 and TRBJ1-1; D gene unclear. The germline V gene has CDR1 SQVTM and CDR2 ANQGSEA. The CDR3 is 14 residues long. Trimming removed 2 bases at V and 0 bases at J, with 10 bases between. The CDR3 nucleotides read TGCAGCGTTGAAACAGCGATCATGAACACTGAAGCTTTCTTT. Protein product: CSVETAIMNTEAFF.